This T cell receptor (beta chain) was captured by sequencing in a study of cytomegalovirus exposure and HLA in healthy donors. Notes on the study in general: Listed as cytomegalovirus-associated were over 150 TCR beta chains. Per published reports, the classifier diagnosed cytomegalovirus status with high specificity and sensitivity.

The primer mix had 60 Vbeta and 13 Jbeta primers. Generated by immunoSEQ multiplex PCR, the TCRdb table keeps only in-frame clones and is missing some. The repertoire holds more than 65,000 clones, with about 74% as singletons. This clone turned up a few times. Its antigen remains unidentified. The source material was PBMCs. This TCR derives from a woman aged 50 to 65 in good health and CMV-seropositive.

In DNA form, the CDR3 reads TGTGCCAGCTCACCAAGGCCGGGACAGGGGGAAAAACTGTTTTTT. Its translation is CASSPRPGQGEKLFF. The V call is TRBV18, the J call TRBJ1-4; TRBD1 matches 10 bases. V lost 2 bases and J lost 8; bases outside the gene matches: 5. Germline CDR1 reads KGHSH; CDR2 reads LQKENI. The CDR3 contains 15 residues. The whole variable domain, remainder taken from reference TRBV18 and TRBJ1-4, is NAGVMQNPRHLVRRRGQEARLRCSPMKGHSHVYWYRQLPEEGLKFMVYLQKENIIDESGMPKERFSAEFPKEGPSILRIQQVVRGDSAAYFCASSPRPGQGEKLFFGSGTQLSVL.